This TCR beta chain originates from a study of monozygotic twins with inflammatory bowel disease. UMIs with a 6-nucleotide sample barcode were added by template switching. TCRdb derives one entry per CDR3 protein from the 5' RACE reads, leaving out DNA. The sample holds some 440,000 distinct CDR3 sequences. The CDR3 extends over 15 amino acids. CDR1 MNHNS and CDR2 SASEGT come from the germline V gene. One blood sample of roughly 2.5 ml was taken from each donor. V gene TRBV6-1 combines with J gene TRBJ2-2; TCRdb's D gene call, TRBD1, goes unchecked for lack of DNA. This clonotype was sampled from a human donor with ulcerative colitis or Crohn's disease, or a healthy co-twin of an affected twin (not recorded which). Sequences were obtained from blood. CDR3 sequence reads: CASIKGLVNTGELFF.